Following are 22 T cell receptor beta chains from one sample sequenced in a study of monozygotic twins with inflammatory bowel disease. After re-calling the 5' RACE reads, TCRdb lists one entry per CDR3 protein, DNA absent. This sample's table reports over 150,000 distinct CDR3 sequences. Sequenced material: blood. The receptors originated from a human donor with ulcerative colitis or Crohn's disease, or a healthy co-twin of an affected twin (not recorded which).

The V call is TRBV3-1, the J call TRBJ2-5; no DNA is available, so the TRBD1 call from TCRdb remains unchecked. There are 16 residues in the CDR3. CDR1 is LGHDT and CDR2 is YNNKEL in the germline V gene (reference sequence). The CDR3 loop is CASSHLLGVYQETQYF.

The V gene is TRBV20-1, the J gene TRBJ1-3; TCRdb's D gene call, TRBD1, goes unchecked for lack of DNA. The V gene's germline CDR1 is DFQATT and CDR2 SNEGSKA (reference sequence). The CDR3 is 14 amino acids. The CDR3 here is CSAPDPRSGNTIYF.

The genes are TRBV6-2 or TRBV6-3 and TRBJ2-7; the D call from TCRdb, TRBD1, cannot be confirmed without DNA. CDR1 and CDR2 from the germline V gene are MNHEY and SVGEGT. There are 15 residues in the CDR3. The CDR3 is CASSRRTGANYEQYF.

The J gene is TRBJ2-7, the V gene TRBV7-8; without DNA, the TCRdb call of TRBD2 cannot be checked. This CDR3 is built from 16 residues. The germline V gene encodes CDR1 SGHVS and CDR2 FQNEAQ. CDR3 sequence: CASSYSPTSGRSEQYF.

This chain uses TRBV19 with TRBJ1-5; TCRdb names TRBD1, which stays unverified in the absence of DNA. Germline V CDR1 and CDR2: LNHDA, SQIVND (reference sequence). The CDR3 is made up of 12 amino acids. The CDR3 loop is CASSKRQGPQHF. Variable domain in full (rest from reference TRBV19 and TRBJ1-5): DGGITQSPKYLFRKEGQNVTLSCEQNLNHDAMYWYRQDPGQGLRLIYYSQIVNDFQKGDIAEGYSVSREKKESFPLTVTSAQKNPTAFYLCASSKRQGPQHFGDGTRLSIL.

This chain connects TRBV7-9 to TRBJ2-5. The CDR3 contains 12 residues. The germline V gene has CDR1 SEHNR and CDR2 FQNEAQ (reference sequence). CDR3 region: CASSFAKETQYF. The full variable domain, with the rest looked up from reference TRBV7-9 and TRBJ2-5, is DTGVSQNPRHKITKRGQNVTFRCDPISEHNRLYWYRQTLGQGPEFLTYFQNEAQLEKSRLLSDRFSAERPKGSFSTLEIQRTEQGDSAMYLCASSFAKETQYFGPGTRLLVL.

The gene calls are TRBV7-2 and TRBJ2-5; TCRdb lists TRBD1, though no DNA is available to test this call. The CDR3 covers 15 residues. Germline lookup yields CDR1 SGHTA and CDR2 FQGNSA. This chain's CDR3 is CASSPGQGPWETQYF.

V usage is TRBV21-1 and J usage is TRBJ2-3. TRBV21-1 is reported as a pseudogene. The CDR3 has 15 amino acids. The CDR3 loop reads CASILQSSETDTQYF.

The chain has TRBV3-1 and TRBJ2-1; the D gene TCRdb calls, TRBD2, cannot be checked with no DNA. The germline V gene has CDR1 LGHDT and CDR2 YNNKEL (reference sequence). The CDR3 length is 15 residues. The CDR3 here is CASRGRSISYNEQFF.

The chain recombines TRBV5-6 with TRBJ1-5; TCRdb names TRBD1, which stays unverified in the absence of DNA. The CDR3 sequence is 17 residues long. CDR1 and CDR2 from the germline V gene are SGHDT and YYEEEE. This chain's CDR3 is CASSLGQGRYSNQPQHF.

V gene TRBV6-5 combines with J gene TRBJ2-5; the D gene TCRdb calls, TRBD1, cannot be checked with no DNA. The CDR3 loop spans 15 amino acids. Germline CDR1 MNHEY, CDR2 SVGAGI. The CDR3 sequence: CASSYSEMGEETQYF.

The rearrangement joins TRBV5-1 to TRBJ1-6; absent DNA, TCRdb's TRBD1 call cannot be checked. The CDR3 loop spans 19 amino acids. From germline, CDR1 is SGHRS and CDR2 YFSETQ. Here the CDR3 reads CASSLTGDSWNLRNSPLHF.

The chain employs TRBV28 and TRBJ2-5; TCRdb's assignment of TRBD1 cannot be checked, as there is no DNA. The CDR3 is 12 amino acids. Per the germline V gene, CDR1 is MDHEN and CDR2 is SYDVKM. Here the CDR3 reads CASSLRGAPAYF.

The chain combines TRBV7-9 with TRBJ1-2. CDR1 and CDR2 from the germline V gene are SEHNR and FQNEAQ (reference sequence). The length of the CDR3 is 15 residues. The CDR3 reads CASSLDSQIGYGYTF.

V gene TRBV25-1 combines with J gene TRBJ2-5; without DNA, the TCRdb call of TRBD2 cannot be checked. Germline V gene lookup returns CDR1 MGHDK and CDR2 SYGVNS. CDR3 length: 16 amino acids. The CDR3 is CASTPPPSQSQETQYF. Full variable domain (missing parts from reference TRBV25-1 and TRBJ2-5): EADIYQTPRYLVIGTGKKITLECSQTMGHDKMYWYQQDPGMELHLIHYSYGVNSTEKGDLSSESTVSRIRTEHFPLTLESARPSHTSQYLCASTPPPSQSQETQYFGPGTRLLVL.

This sequence joins TRBV5-6 and TRBJ2-3. Germline loops: CDR1 SGHDT, CDR2 YYEEEE. This CDR3 spans 16 amino acids. The CDR3 protein is CASSLVHPASTDTQYF.

The V call is TRBV7-2, the J call TRBJ2-7. In germline, CDR1 is SGHTA, CDR2 FQGNSA. There are 14 residues in the CDR3. CDR3: CASSLANVDYEQYF.

The rearrangement joins TRBV6-5 to TRBJ2-5; there is no DNA to check the TCRdb D call of TRBD1. Per the germline V gene, CDR1 is MNHEY and CDR2 is SVGAGI. The CDR3 loop spans 14 amino acids. The CDR3 sequence: CACSYGQGKETQYF.

This chain connects TRBV28 to TRBJ2-2; without DNA, the TCRdb call of TRBD1 cannot be checked. The CDR3 totals 19 residues. Germline V lookup: CDR1 MDHEN, CDR2 SYDVKM. CDR3 sequence: CASSFRQSRPIRATGELFF.

The chain links TRBV7-2 to TRBJ2-1; TCRdb calls TRBD2, which cannot be checked without DNA. CDR3 length: 15 residues. Germline-derived CDR1 and CDR2 are SGHTA and FQGNSA. The CDR3 reads CASSSQTLADNEQFF.

This chain connects TRBV5-4 to TRBJ2-7; with no DNA, the TCRdb D assignment of TRBD2 cannot be verified. CDR1 and CDR2 (germline): SGHNT, YYREEE (reference sequence). This CDR3 has 14 residues. CDR3 region: CASSLSGRGYEQYF.

The chain joins TRBV3-1 to TRBJ2-2. This CDR3 has 16 amino acids. CDR1 and CDR2 from the germline V gene are LGHDT and YNNKEL (reference sequence). The CDR3 is CASSPRRRTNTGELFF.